This T cell receptor beta chain was captured in a study of blood T cell repertoires in COVID-19. Whole-study context: Acute-phase and convalescent COVID-19 samples originated in the United States, Italy and Spain.

The J segment lost 12 bases and the V segment lost 6 bases, leaving 11 bases of the junction unmatched. Germline CDR1 LGHDT, CDR2 YNNKEL (reference sequence). CDR3 size: 13 residues. Per the study methods: Estimates of nucleated cell counts were drawn from the amplification of reference gene primers. Some clones are missing from TCRdb's copy, which holds only in-frame ones; the method was immunoSEQ multiplex PCR. That table is the source of V, J and clone size, and D and trimming were worked out from the DNA. This table has 150,000 to 200,000 clones, more than 60% appearing once. The chain uses TRBV3-1 (or the pseudogene TRBV3-2) and TRBJ2-1; 7 positions match TRBD2. The receptor comes from a man between 65 and 85 years old with acute or convalescent COVID-19. The sequencing input was peripheral blood. Here the CDR3 reads CASSQNRAGRQFF. The CDR3 nucleotides read TGTGCCAGCAGTCAGAACCGAGCGGGAAGGCAGTTCTTC.